These 13 T cell receptor beta chains were sequenced from one sample in a study of T cells after yellow fever vaccination. TCRdb fed the 5' RACE reads into MiXCR, producing one record per CDR3 protein. Of around 230,000 distinct CDR3 sequences detected, about 7% appear once; the ten largest clones hold 1% to 1.2%. Sequenced material: CD4+ T cells sorted from PBMCs, taken on the day of the yellow fever booster vaccination. The receptors derive from a young man who received the YFV17D yellow fever vaccine.

This clonotype came up many times. J is TRBJ2-7 and V is TRBV20-1; D possibly corresponds to TRBD2 (5 bases). Trimming shortened V by 3 bases and J by 4 bases, and 16 bases separated the two germline ends. The CDR3 has 14 amino acids. Looked up from germline, CDR1 is DFQATT and CDR2 is SNEGSKA (reference sequence). CDR3 bases: TGCAGTGCTAGGACGGAGGCGATCGGGTACGAGCAGTACTTC. Translating gives CSARTEAIGYEQYF.

A note on this clonotype: One junction end disagrees with the germline gene, perhaps due to a read error. The chain combines TRBV5-1 with TRBJ2-2; D might be TRBD1 (6 bases). Germline V gene data show CDR1 as SGHRS and CDR2 as YFSETQ. This CDR3 is 17 amino acids long. DNA of the CDR3: TGCGCCAGCAGCCACGACGCAGGGGCGGCGAACTCCGGGGAGCTGTTTTTT. Translated: CASSHDAGAANSGELFF.

Many counts were recorded for this clonotype. The chain is built from TRBV27 and TRBJ2-7, with 12 bases lining up with TRBD2. Germline V gives CDR1 MNHEY, CDR2 SMNVEV (reference sequence). Losses at the gene ends were 5 bases for V and 7 bases for J; bases not matched to a gene: 9. This CDR3 contains 15 residues. The CDR3 nucleotides are TGTGCCAGCAGTCTTCGGACTAGCGGGATAGGAGAGCAGTACTTC. This gives the protein CASSLRTSGIGEQYF.

This chain uses TRBV9 with TRBJ2-1; D ambiguous. The CDR3 consists of 15 residues. The germline gives CDR1 SGDLS, CDR2 YYNGEE. Trimming shortened V by 0 bases and J by 6 bases, and 13 bases separated the two germline ends. The CDR3 here is CASSVEGNSLNEQFF. Here the CDR3 DNA reads TGTGCCAGCAGCGTAGAAGGAAATAGCCTCAATGAGCAGTTCTTC.

In this sample, this clonotype turned up a few times. This chain connects TRBV5-1 to TRBJ1-1; D call uncertain. Germline CDR1 is SGHRS and CDR2 is YFSETQ. Deletions cut 5 bases from V and 11 bases from J, with 13 bases between. The CDR3 sequence is 11 residues long. The CDR3 DNA reads TGCGCCAGCAGGACGGAGTCCGCGGCTTTCTTT. It yields the protein CASRTESAAFF.

The V gene is TRBV7-9, the J gene TRBJ2-1, with TRBD1 matching over 8 bases. Germline CDR1 reads SEHNR; CDR2 reads FQNEAQ (reference sequence). V dropped 8 bases and J dropped 5; count of bases not matched to a gene: 8. The length of the CDR3 is 14 residues. The chain's CDR3 is CASVLRGRDNEQFF. CDR3 sequence (DNA): TGTGCCAGCGTTCTCAGGGGGCGCGACAATGAGCAGTTCTTC.

This chain uses TRBV11-2 with TRBJ2-7; 11 bases are a match to TRBD1. CDR1 and CDR2 from the germline V gene are SGHAT and FQNNGV. After removal of 5 bases from V and 5 bases from J, the junction contained 8 bases not matched to a gene. The CDR3 extends over 15 amino acids. In DNA, the CDR3 is TGTGCCAGCAGCACCCGGACAGGGGGCGGGAACGAGCAGTACTTC. Its protein is CASSTRTGGGNEQYF. Looking up the rest from reference TRBV11-2 and TRBJ2-7 gives the full variable domain: EAGVAQSPRYKIIEKRQSVAFWCNPISGHATLYWYQQILGQGPKLLIQFQNNGVVDDSQLPKDRFSAERLKGVDSTLKIQPAKLEDSAVYLCASSTRTGGGNEQYFGPGTRLTVT.

This clonotype was seen at least ten times. This chain links TRBV2 with TRBJ2-5; no reliable D call. This CDR3 is 14 amino acids long. Trimming cost V 7 bases and J 2 bases, with 14 bases left between them. From germline, CDR1 is SNHLY and CDR2 FYNNEI. The CDR3 loop is CASKVAEIQETQYF. In DNA form, the CDR3 reads TGTGCCAGCAAGGTCGCGGAAATACAAGAGACCCAGTACTTC.

This clonotype has ten or more counts. The CDR3 end shows no conserved phenylalanine or tryptophan, and so a read error is likely. The limits of the CDR3 on the DNA are not certain, so only TCRdb's listed CDR3 is given. The chain's CDR3 is CASIYPGLAGVVI. The chain uses TRBV6-1 and TRBJ2-1; TRBD2, the table's D call, was not compared with the DNA. 13 amino acids form the CDR3, both terminal residues included. Germline V gene lookup returns CDR1 MNHNS and CDR2 SASEGT.

This rearrangement joins TRBV20-1 to TRBJ2-7, with 8 nucleotides matching TRBD1. Losses at the gene ends were 5 bases for V and 1 base for J; bases not matched to a gene: 4. Looked up from germline, CDR1 is DFQATT and CDR2 is SNEGSKA (reference sequence). The CDR3 contains 13 residues. The CDR3 spells CSALDRESYEQYF. In DNA, the CDR3 is TGCAGTGCTCTGGACAGGGAATCCTACGAGCAGTACTTC.

This clonotype was counted between two and nine times. The J gene is TRBJ2-1, the V gene TRBV4-3; D is unclear. Trimming took 1 base from V and 0 from J, leaving 7 bases between them. This CDR3 spans 15 amino acids. Looked up from germline, CDR1 is LGHNA and CDR2 is YSLEER. The CDR3 loop is CASSQATSSYNEQFF. The CDR3 DNA is TGCGCCAGCAGCCAAGCCACGAGCTCCTACAATGAGCAGTTCTTC.

This clonotype was picked up many times. The chain employs TRBV5-1 and TRBJ2-5, with 14 bases that match TRBD2. The trim removed 4 bases at V and 4 bases at J, leaving 6 bases unmatched. In germline, CDR1 is SGHRS, CDR2 YFSETQ. The CDR3 has 16 amino acids. The CDR3 nucleotides are TGCGCCAGCAGCCTGGGACTAGCGGGAGTCCCAGAGACCCAGTACTTC. Translated, it gives CASSLGLAGVPETQYF.

The V and J genes are TRBV5-5 and TRBJ1-3, with a possible D match to TRBD1 (6 bases). V was cut by 5 bases and J by 3 bases, with 18 bases left in between. Looked up from germline, CDR1 is SGHKS and CDR2 is YYEKEE (reference sequence). The CDR3 is made up of 16 amino acids. This CDR3 reads CASRRGPGSHGNTIYF. CDR3 sequence (DNA): TGTGCCAGCAGGCGGGGGCCGGGATCCCATGGAAACACCATATATTTT.